This TCR beta chain originates from a study of T cell repertoires in cytomegalovirus infection. About the study: Evidence of both CMV infection and a matching HLA type came from public TCR beta signatures.

Study-level findings and limits: It was HLA-C-restricted CMV-specific TCR beta clonotypes that dominated the response ex vivo.

Germline values: CDR1 MGHRA, CDR2 YSYEKL. The CDR3 runs to 19 residues. Trimming pared 0 bases from V and 4 bases from J, leaving 22 bases between. In regard to this clonotype: What it recognizes is unknown.

TCRdb re-derived calls from the reads in MiXCR, one entry per CDR3 protein. The data show roughly 180,000 distinct CDR3 sequences, 20% to 25% seen once. The receptor's source is a human donor in good health (CMV status not recorded). Some clones in this sample may be carry-over from other donors' samples. Sample: CD8+ T cells from cultured PBMCs, taken from culture after CMV antigen stimulation. V gene TRBV4-1 combines with J gene TRBJ2-1, with D tentatively TRBD2 (5 bases). The CDR3 coding sequence is TGCGCCAGCAGCCAAGATATTAGAGCGGCCCTCGGCCCATACAATGAGCAGTTCTTC. It codes for CASSQDIRAALGPYNEQFF.